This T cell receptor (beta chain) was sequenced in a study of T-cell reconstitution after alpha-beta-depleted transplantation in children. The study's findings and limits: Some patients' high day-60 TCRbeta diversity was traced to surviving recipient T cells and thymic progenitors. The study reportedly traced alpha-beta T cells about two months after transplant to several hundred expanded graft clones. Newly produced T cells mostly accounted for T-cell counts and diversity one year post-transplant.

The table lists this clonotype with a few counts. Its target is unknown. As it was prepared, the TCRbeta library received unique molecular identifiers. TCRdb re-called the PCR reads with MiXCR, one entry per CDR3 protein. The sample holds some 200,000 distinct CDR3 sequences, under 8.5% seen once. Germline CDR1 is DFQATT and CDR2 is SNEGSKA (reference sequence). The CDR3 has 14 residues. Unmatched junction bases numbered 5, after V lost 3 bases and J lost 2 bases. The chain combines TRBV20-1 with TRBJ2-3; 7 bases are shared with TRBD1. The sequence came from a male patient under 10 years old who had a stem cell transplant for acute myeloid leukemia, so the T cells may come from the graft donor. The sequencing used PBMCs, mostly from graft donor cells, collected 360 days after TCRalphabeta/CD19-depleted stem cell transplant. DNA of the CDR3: TGCAGTGCTAGCCCCGGGACAGTCACAGATACGCAGTATTTT. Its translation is CSASPGTVTDTQYF.